This T cell receptor beta chain comes out of a study of PD-L1 blockade in urothelial cancer. Study as a whole: Blood gave a median approximately 150,000 T cells. Study-wide results and limits: Durable benefit accompanied greater 3-week expansion of tumor-associated blood clones.

In its sample, this clone was seen once. Its specificity is not known. Time point defined: pretreatment peripheral blood. Synthetic TCR analog templates were spiked into all PCRs individually. The data were produced by immunoSEQ multiplex PCR, yet TCRdb's version contains in-frame clones alone and is incomplete. The repertoire consists of 58,000 or so clones, with under 90% occurring once and the leading ten covering 3.2%. The germline CDR1 and CDR2 sequences are SGHNT and YYREEE (reference sequence). Trimming cost V 2 bases and J 9 bases; bases outside gene matches: 9. This CDR3 comprises 14 residues.

Material: PBMCs, obtained around atezolizumab (anti-PD-L1) treatment. This clonotype was obtained from a man aged 65 to 79 with urothelial cancer. The J gene is TRBJ2-5, the V gene TRBV5-4; 8 bases are a match to TRBD1. In DNA, the CDR3 is TGTGCCAGCAGCTTTCCGCAGGGGGCCGCGGCCCAGTACTTC. Its protein is CASSFPQGAAAQYF.